The source of this T cell receptor beta chain is a study of shared clonotypes between healthy human individuals. Study-level background: The study used three CD4 naive, three CD4 memory, two CD8 naive and one CD8 memory plate per donor. Findings and limits, study-wide: Represented diversity, genetic and exposure-history alike, was limited by few donors. What naive subsets generally showed was a larger estimated richness than memory subsets showed.

CD45RO negativity and positive selection for CCR7 defined naive CD8 cells, a population that excluded terminally differentiated effector memory CD45RA+ cells. In regard to this clone: The antigen is not known.

The CDR3 is 16 residues long. Germline values: CDR1 MNHEY, CDR2 SVGAGI. V was shortened by 3 bases and J by 4 bases, with 18 bases between the two germline ends. Clones were sequenced by immunoSEQ multiplex PCR, and TCRdb holds only the in-frame ones, with some missing. The sample holds 1.5 million to 2.5 million clones, approximately 94% seen once. The source material was naive CD8+ T cells sorted from blood. The TCR originated in a man aged 18 to 30 in good health. The chain links TRBV6-5 to TRBJ1-2; no reliable D call. CDR3 in DNA: TGTGCCAGCAGTTATGAGCCGGACGGCACGGGCTATGGCTACACCTTC. Encoded protein: CASSYEPDGTGYGYTF.